Each of the 24 T cell receptor beta chains below was sequenced from the same sample in a study of blood T cell repertoires in COVID-19 (dated by TCRdb to 2018 to 2020). Library generation was performed with the immunoSEQ multiplex PCR assay. In its TCRdb copy, this immuneACCESS table keeps in-frame sequences only and misses some clones. Where compared with another copy, unresolved V genes explain less than half of these, and the others have no known cause. The sample table holds hundreds of thousands of clones, of which about 87% were seen once. The ten largest clonotypes hold approximately 1.5% of the sample. The source material was peripheral blood. The receptors originated from a woman aged 35 to 49 who had recovered from COVID-19.

The rearrangement joins TRBV6-5 to TRBJ2-3; no definite D call. The CDR3 has 14 residues. Trimming cost V 10 bases and J 1 base, with 15 bases left between them. Germline-derived CDR1 and CDR2 are MNHEY and SVGAGI. The CDR3 sequence: CATAMGSGTDTQYF. The CDR3 DNA reads as TGTGCCACCGCAATGGGCAGTGGCACAGATACGCAGTATTTT.

V and J are TRBV25-1 and TRBJ2-3; a weak D match, TRBD1 (5 bases). The CDR3 extends over 15 amino acids. Germline assignment: CDR1 MGHDK and CDR2 SYGVNS. Trimming pared 2 bases from V and 5 bases from J, leaving 14 bases between. CDR3 amino acids: CASSEPRQGEDTQYF. DNA for the CDR3: TGTGCCAGCAGTGAACCCCGCCAGGGTGAAGATACGCAGTATTTT.

This clone was seen more than once but under ten times. This sample includes further DNA sequences coding for the same CDR3. V gene TRBV4-1 combines with J gene TRBJ2-7; 8 bases match TRBD1. The V gene end was trimmed by 3 bases and the J gene end by 5 bases; junction bases not matched to a gene: 3. The germline V gene encodes CDR1 MGHRA and CDR2 YSYEKL. The CDR3 loop spans 13 amino acids. The CDR3 bases are TGCGCCAGCAGCCACTACAGGGGGAACGAGCAGTACTTC. It specifies CASSHYRGNEQYF.

The chain is built from TRBV5-1 and TRBJ2-6; D is possibly TRBD1 (5 bases). CDR1 SGHRS and CDR2 YFSETQ come from the germline V gene. This CDR3 is built from 16 residues. The V end was cut by 5 bases, the J end by 0 bases, with 12 bases between. This CDR3 reads CASSARGPSGANVLTF. CDR3 coding DNA: TGCGCCAGCAGTGCTAGGGGCCCCTCTGGGGCCAACGTCCTGACTTTC.

The rearrangement uses TRBV5-4 and TRBJ2-5; 15 bases are shared with TRBD2. The V gene's germline CDR1 is SGHNT and CDR2 YYREEE (reference sequence). CDR3 length equals 15 residues. Unmatched junction bases numbered 3, after V lost 4 bases and J lost 5 bases. The CDR3 nucleotides are TGTGCCAGCAGCACGGGGACTAGCGGGGGGGAGACCCAGTACTTC. As protein: CASSTGTSGGETQYF.

This rearrangement joins TRBV5-4 to TRBJ2-7; a possible D gene is TRBD1 (6 bases). The CDR3 is 15 residues long. The germline V and J ends were trimmed by 3 bases and 7 bases, with 20 bases remaining between them. In germline, CDR1 is SGHNT, CDR2 YYREEE (reference sequence). The CDR3 sequence is CASSSRNGGGGEQYF. The CDR3 DNA follows: TGTGCCAGCAGCTCCAGGAATGGGGGCGGTGGGGAGCAGTACTTC.

The chain uses TRBV5-4 and TRBJ1-2, with D possibly TRBD1 on 6 matching bases. Germline lookup yields CDR1 SGHNT and CDR2 YYREEE (reference sequence). Deletions cut 2 bases from V and 1 base from J, with 12 bases between. This CDR3 region has 15 residues. CDR3 loop: CASSLLQGLNYGYTF. CDR3 bases: TGTGCCAGCAGCTTACTCCAGGGGCTTAACTATGGCTACACCTTC.

This clone was counted at least ten times. The DNA for the CDR3 is TGTGCCAGCAGTTCCGACAGGGGTTACTCACCCCTCCACTTT. It translates to CASSSDRGYSPLHF. The chain links TRBV27 to TRBJ1-6, with TRBD1 identical over 8 bases. J gave up 10 bases and V 4 bases, and 6 bases lay outside the gene matches. There are 14 residues in the CDR3. Germline V gene data show CDR1 as MNHEY and CDR2 as SMNVEV (reference sequence).

This chain uses TRBV30 with TRBJ2-1; TRBD1 might be the D (7 bases). Germline values: CDR1 GTSNPN, CDR2 SVGIG (reference sequence). V was trimmed by 2 bases and J by 9 bases, leaving 8 bases between them. The CDR3 totals 11 residues. The CDR3 loop is CAWSQGGEQFF. Written as DNA, the CDR3 is TGTGCCTGGAGTCAGGGGGGTGAGCAGTTCTTC.

This chain uses TRBV2 with TRBJ1-2; a possible D gene is TRBD1 (5 bases). CDR3 size: 12 residues. V was cut by 7 bases and J by 4 bases, with 10 bases left in between. Germline CDR1 reads SNHLY; CDR2 reads FYNNEI. CDR3 sequence: CASTQDPYGYTF. CDR3 nucleotides: TGTGCCAGCACACAGGACCCCTATGGCTACACCTTC.

Comment on this clone: Distinct nucleotide sequences in the sample also encode this CDR3. The chain carries TRBV9 and TRBJ1-5, with 7 positions matching TRBD1. The CDR3 covers 14 residues. Germline V lookup: CDR1 SGDLS, CDR2 YYNGEE. Trimming removed 4 bases from V and 2 bases from J; junction bases left unmatched: 3. For the CDR3, the DNA is TGTGCCAGCAGCCCAGACAGGGGCAATCAGCCCCAGCATTTT. Translation gives CASSPDRGNQPQHF. Full variable domain (rest looked up from reference TRBV9 and TRBJ1-5): DSGVTQTPKHLITATGQRVTLRCSPRSGDLSVYWYQQSLDQGLQFLIQYYNGEERAKGNILERFSAQQFPDLHSELNLSSLELGDSALYFCASSPDRGNQPQHFGDGTRLSIL.

The V call is TRBV7-8, the J call TRBJ2-2; TRBD2 agrees at 9 bases. V lost 3 bases, J lost 6 bases, and 8 bases stayed unmatched. Germline V lookup: CDR1 SGHVS, CDR2 FQNEAQ. This CDR3 spans 16 amino acids. The CDR3 DNA sequence: TGTGCCAGCAGCTTTGTTAGCGGGGGTCAATCCGGGGAGCTGTTTTTT. Protein: CASSFVSGGQSGELFF.

This chain joins TRBV5-6 and TRBJ1-1; D gene uncertain. The ends were cut back, 0 bases at V and 1 base at J, with 4 bases in the middle. Germline V gene sequence: CDR1 SGHDT, CDR2 YYEEEE. CDR3 length equals 13 residues. The CDR3 DNA sequence: TGTGCCAGCAGCTTGGGGGCGAACACTGAAGCTTTCTTT. This encodes CASSLGANTEAFF.

This chain joins TRBV3-1 (or the pseudogene TRBV3-2) and TRBJ2-1; TRBD2 matches at 9 bases. Germline trimming cut 1 base from V and 5 bases from J; bases unmatched to any gene: 6. Germline assignment: CDR1 LGHDT and CDR2 YNNKEL (reference sequence). This CDR3 is built from 16 residues. The CDR3 DNA follows: TGTGCCAGCAGCCAAGTCCCACTAGCGGGCAACAATGAGCAGTTCTTC. Translating gives CASSQVPLAGNNEQFF.

The J gene is TRBJ2-7, the V gene TRBV19; 14 bases align to TRBD2. With V trimmed by 6 bases and J by 5 bases, 6 bases remained unmatched. Germline V lookup: CDR1 LNHDA, CDR2 SQIVND (reference sequence). This CDR3 has 15 amino acids. DNA of the CDR3: TGTGCCAGTAGCACCGGACTAGCGGGGGGAGACGAGCAGTACTTC. Residues: CASSTGLAGGDEQYF. Combining the CDR3 with reference TRBV19 and TRBJ2-7 gives the whole variable domain DGGITQSPKYLFRKEGQNVTLSCEQNLNHDAMYWYRQDPGQGLRLIYYSQIVNDFQKGDIAEGYSVSREKKESFPLTVTSAQKNPTAFYLCASSTGLAGGDEQYFGPGTRLTVT.

V is TRBV18 and J is TRBJ1-1; a possible D gene is TRBD1 (5 bases). This CDR3 region has 13 residues. Deletions cut 5 bases from V and 5 bases from J, with 12 bases between. Germline V gives CDR1 KGHSH, CDR2 LQKENI. CDR3 protein: CASSTTGGTEAFF. In nucleotides, the CDR3 is TGTGCCAGCTCAACAACAGGTGGAACTGAAGCTTTCTTT. Looking up the rest from reference TRBV18 and TRBJ1-1 gives the full variable domain: NAGVMQNPRHLVRRRGQEARLRCSPMKGHSHVYWYRQLPEEGLKFMVYLQKENIIDESGMPKERFSAEFPKEGPSILRIQQVVRGDSAAYFCASSTTGGTEAFFGQGTRLTVV.

The gene calls are TRBV19 and TRBJ1-5, with D maybe TRBD1 (5 bases). The CDR3 runs to 15 residues. Germline V gives CDR1 LNHDA, CDR2 SQIVND (reference sequence). Trimming took off 6 bases at V and 6 bases at J, with 18 bases between the two ends. CDR3 nucleotides: TGTGCCAGTAGATCGCAGGGTGGGTACGCTCAGCCCCAGCATTTT. Translation gives CASRSQGGYAQPQHF.

J is TRBJ2-1 and V is TRBV5-4; 15 bases agree with TRBD2. The CDR3 contains 15 residues. Per germline, CDR1 SGHNT and CDR2 YYREEE (reference sequence). V lost 4 bases, J lost 8 bases, and 4 bases stayed unmatched. Written as DNA, the CDR3 is TGTGCCAGCAGCCCTGGACTAGCGGGGGGGGATGAGCAGTTCTTC. Translating gives CASSPGLAGGDEQFF.

The chain recombines TRBV6-2 or TRBV6-3 with TRBJ2-1, with 10 bases identical to TRBD2. The length of the CDR3 is 16 residues. Germline V gene lookup returns CDR1 MNHEY and CDR2 SVGEGT. V dropped 4 bases and J dropped 9; count of bases not matched to a gene: 12. Here the CDR3 DNA reads TGTGCCAGCAGTTTAAGCCTCACTAGCGGGGCGTTTGAGCAGTTCTTC. This translates into CASSLSLTSGAFEQFF.

The chain recombines TRBV20-1 with TRBJ1-2; unclear D gene. CDR1 and CDR2 from the germline V gene are DFQATT and SNEGSKA (reference sequence). The CDR3 contains 13 residues. Trimming took 3 bases from V and 8 from J, leaving 16 bases between them. CDR3: CSASMGRAGGYTF. The CDR3 DNA is TGCAGTGCTAGTATGGGGAGGGCGGGAGGCTACACCTTC.

The rearrangement uses TRBV6-1 and TRBJ1-6; tentative D call: TRBD1 (6 bases). The CDR3 sequence is 15 residues long. Germline V gene data show CDR1 as MNHNS and CDR2 as SASEGT. The V end was cut by 0 bases, the J end by 9 bases, with 12 bases between. The CDR3 DNA reads TGTGCCAGCAGTGAAGCCCCGTTAGGGGGTTCACCCCTCCACTTT. Amino acids: CASSEAPLGGSPLHF.

The chain combines TRBV3-1 (or the pseudogene TRBV3-2) with TRBJ1-2, with 9 bases identical to TRBD1. Germline CDR1 is LGHDT and CDR2 is YNNKEL (reference sequence). This CDR3 is built from 16 residues. V lost 0 bases and J lost 4; bases outside the gene matches: 6. The chain's CDR3 is CASSQDLTGGLYGYTF. The CDR3 DNA is TGTGCCAGCAGCCAAGATTTAACAGGGGGCCTCTATGGCTACACCTTC.

The J gene is TRBJ2-1, the V gene TRBV5-5; D may be TRBD2 (5 bases). With 0 bases removed from V and 2 bases from J, the gap between germline ends came to 18 bases. CDR1 SGHKS and CDR2 YYEKEE come from the germline V gene (reference sequence). The CDR3 spans 18 residues. CDR3 in DNA: TGTGCCAGCAGCTTGGGACCCCCTTGGGGAGAAGCCTACAATGAGCAGTTCTTC. Its translation: CASSLGPPWGEAYNEQFF.

The rearrangement joins TRBV11-3 to TRBJ2-7; TRBD1 agrees at 8 bases. This CDR3 is 14 amino acids long. The J segment lost 1 base and the V segment lost 6 bases, leaving 5 bases of the junction unmatched. Looked up from germline, CDR1 is SGHNT and CDR2 is YENEEA. The CDR3 is CASRPGQASYEQYF. The CDR3 DNA reads TGTGCCAGCAGACCGGGACAGGCTTCCTACGAGCAGTACTTC.